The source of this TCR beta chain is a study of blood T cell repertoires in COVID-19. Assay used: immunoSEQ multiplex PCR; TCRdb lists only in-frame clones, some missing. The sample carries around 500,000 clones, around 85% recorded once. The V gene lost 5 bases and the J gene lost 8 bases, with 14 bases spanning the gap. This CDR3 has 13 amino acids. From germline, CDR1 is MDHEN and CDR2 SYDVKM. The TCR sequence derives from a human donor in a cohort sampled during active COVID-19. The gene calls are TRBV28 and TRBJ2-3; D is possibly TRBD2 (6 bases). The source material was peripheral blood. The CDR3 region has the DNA TGTGCCAGCAGTCTCGACGGGAGAGGTACGCAGTATTTT. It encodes CASSLDGRGTQYF.